This TCR beta chain is from a study of OX40 agonist ivuxolimab in advanced cancers. Turning to the study itself: Ivuxolimab was delivered to patients intravenously every 2 weeks at doses spanning 0.01 to 10 mg/kg. Overall study results and limits: CD4+ T cells averaged fewer expanded clones than CD8+ T cells.

Per germline, CDR1 MNHEY and CDR2 SMNVEV (reference sequence). The V end lost 6 bases, the J end lost 4 bases, and 15 bases lay between the germline ends. This CDR3 spans 14 amino acids. The protocol was immunoSEQ multiplex PCR, while the TCRdb copy is restricted to in-frame clones and leaves out a portion. This repertoire shows 90,000 to 95,000 clones, about 90% found once; its top ten account for around 4%. This clone was observed a handful of times. Its specificity is not known. The TCR was taken from an adult with an advanced solid tumor such as melanoma, head and neck, liver or kidney cancer. The specimen was CD4+ or CD8+ T cells sorted from blood, collected in a trial of the OX40 agonist ivuxolimab. The genes are TRBV27 and TRBJ1-2; a possible D gene is TRBD1 (5 bases). The CDR3 bases are TGTGCCAGCAGGCTAGGTGGGGCGAGCTATGGCTACACCTTC. Its translation is CASRLGGASYGYTF.